Following are 18 T cell receptor beta chains from one sample sequenced in a study of cytomegalovirus exposure and HLA in healthy donors. Both 60 Vbeta primers and 13 Jbeta primers went into the PCR. Libraries were prepared by immunoSEQ multiplex PCR; TCRdb keeps only in-frame clonotypes and omits some of them. This table has 130,000 or so clones, around 66% appearing once. The specimen was PBMCs. Receptors were obtained from a man between 18 and 29 years old in good health and CMV-seronegative.

This clone has a handful of counts. The gene calls are TRBV9 and TRBJ2-1, with TRBD2 identical over 10 bases. The V segment lost 2 bases and the J segment 1 base; nucleotides outside the gene matches: 0. The CDR3 loop spans 15 amino acids. In germline, CDR1 is SGDLS, CDR2 YYNGEE. The CDR3: CASSVSGGSYNEQFF. CDR3 in DNA: TGTGCCAGCAGCGTTAGCGGGGGGTCCTACAATGAGCAGTTCTTC.

The J gene is TRBJ2-1, the V gene TRBV7-9; D ambiguous. Trimming shortened V by 1 base and J by 4 bases, and 17 bases separated the two germline ends. The CDR3 runs to 17 residues. CDR1 and CDR2 (germline): SEHNR, FQNEAQ (reference sequence). In DNA form, the CDR3 reads TGTGCCAGCAGCTTAGGTTTCCCCAACAGCCCTTACAATGAGCAGTTCTTC. It specifies CASSLGFPNSPYNEQFF.

The rearrangement uses TRBV29-1 and TRBJ2-1; D is possibly TRBD2 (6 bases). V was pared by 6 bases and J by 10 bases, with 10 bases between. CDR1 is SQVTM and CDR2 is ANQGSEA in the germline V gene. The CDR3 is 10 residues long. The CDR3 loop reads CSVGLAEQFF. CDR3 coding DNA: TGCAGCGTAGGGCTAGCGGAGCAGTTCTTC.

The chain joins TRBV7-2 to TRBJ2-5; 14 bases fit TRBD2. V was clipped by 5 bases and J by 2 bases; unmatched bases: 4. Germline CDR1 and CDR2: SGHTA and FQGNSA. The CDR3 is made up of 16 amino acids. The CDR3: CASSQGLAGGQETQYF. CDR3 coding DNA: TGTGCCAGCAGCCAAGGACTAGCGGGAGGACAAGAGACCCAGTACTTC.

The CDR3: CAISAGANVLTF. For the CDR3, the DNA is TGTGCCATTTCCGCGGGGGCCAACGTCCTGACTTTC. This chain joins TRBV28 and TRBJ2-6; D not certain. This CDR3 is built from 12 residues. The V and J ends lost 10 bases and 4 bases respectively, with 8 bases between them. CDR1 and CDR2 from the germline V gene are MDHEN and SYDVKM.

The chain employs TRBV7-6 and TRBJ1-1; 8 bases match TRBD1. This CDR3 contains 16 residues. Unmatched junction bases numbered 12, after V lost 5 bases and J lost 4 bases. Germline assignment: CDR1 SGHVS and CDR2 FNYEAQ. CDR3 in amino acids: CASSLTAGGAGTEAFF. Here the CDR3 DNA reads TGTGCCAGCAGCCTTACCGCAGGGGGCGCAGGCACTGAAGCTTTCTTT.

The chain uses TRBV7-9 and TRBJ2-3; TRBD2 matches 13 bases. V shed 9 bases, J shed 2 bases, and the junction held 5 bases outside the gene matches. Germline V gives CDR1 SEHNR, CDR2 FQNEAQ (reference sequence). The CDR3 contains 15 residues. The CDR3 region has the DNA TGTGCCAGTAGAACTAGCGGGAGGGACACAGATACGCAGTATTTT. Translating it yields CASRTSGRDTDTQYF.

About this clone itself: Relative to the germline gene, one junction end is altered; a read error may explain this. The V gene is TRBV29-1, the J gene TRBJ2-3; maybe TRBD1 (6 bases). The CDR3 totals 13 residues. CDR1 and CDR2 from the germline V gene are SQVTM and ANQGSEA. The CDR3 loop reads CSLERDTTPEQYF. CDR3 coding DNA: TGCAGCCTTGAAAGGGACACCACGCCCGAGCAGTATTTT.

The chain is built from TRBV5-8 and TRBJ2-5; D may be TRBD1 (6 bases). Trimming cost V 2 bases and J 9 bases, with 20 bases left between them. The CDR3 runs 15 residues. The germline V gene encodes CDR1 SGHTS and CDR2 YDEGEE. This chain's CDR3 is CASSFRGQGRWSQYF. CDR3 nucleotide sequence: TGTGCCAGCAGCTTCAGGGGCCAAGGTCGTTGGTCCCAGTACTTC.

This chain links TRBV5-1 with TRBJ2-7, with 13 bases lining up with TRBD2. The J segment lost 2 bases and the V segment lost 3 bases, leaving 5 bases of the junction unmatched. CDR1 SGHRS and CDR2 YFSETQ come from the germline V gene. This CDR3 has 16 amino acids. The CDR3 region has the DNA TGCGCCAGCAGCTCCTGGACTAGCGGGAGCACCTACGAGCAGTACTTC. It encodes CASSSWTSGSTYEQYF.

The V and J genes are TRBV27 and TRBJ1-2; 9 bases match TRBD1. The junction had 12 bases not matched to a gene; V was cut back by 8 bases and J by 5 bases. The CDR3 loop spans 15 amino acids. The germline V gene has CDR1 MNHEY and CDR2 SMNVEV (reference sequence). The CDR3 region is CASGYRGQKGYGYTF. The CDR3, as DNA: TGTGCCAGCGGGTACAGGGGGCAGAAAGGGTATGGCTACACCTTC.

The chain employs TRBV28 and TRBJ2-3; TRBD2 agrees at 9 bases. Losses at the gene ends were 4 bases for V and 2 bases for J; bases not matched to a gene: 7. Germline CDR1 is MDHEN and CDR2 is SYDVKM. This CDR3 is 16 amino acids long. In DNA form, the CDR3 reads TGTGCCAGCAGTTCACAGACTAGCGGATTCACAGATACGCAGTATTTT. Residues: CASSSQTSGFTDTQYF.

The chain uses TRBV9 and TRBJ2-2; D is undetermined. Trimming removed 7 bases from V and 2 bases from J, with 3 bases in between. Germline V gene lookup returns CDR1 SGDLS and CDR2 YYNGEE. The CDR3 loop spans 11 amino acids. Written as DNA, the CDR3 is TGTGCCAGCCGTAACACCGGGGAGCTGTTTTTT. This gives the protein CASRNTGELFF.

The chain combines TRBV27 with TRBJ2-3, with no clear D. V was clipped by 2 bases and J by 3 bases, with 9 bases between them. Germline V gene lookup returns CDR1 MNHEY and CDR2 SMNVEV (reference sequence). This CDR3 has 14 amino acids. The DNA of the CDR3 is TGTGCCAGCAGTTTAGCACAGAGAACAGATACGCAGTATTTT. Its protein is CASSLAQRTDTQYF.

The V call is TRBV5-1, the J call TRBJ1-2, with no clear D. This CDR3 region has 14 residues. Trimming stripped 0 bases from V and 7 bases from J, with 13 bases between. Germline V gene sequence: CDR1 SGHRS, CDR2 YFSETQ. The CDR3 here is CASSLDSTPPGYTF. As DNA, the CDR3 is TGCGCCAGCAGCTTGGATAGCACCCCGCCTGGCTACACCTTC.

The chain couples TRBV6-5 to TRBJ2-5; TRBD1 is a possible D gene (6 bases). CDR1 is MNHEY and CDR2 is SVGAGI in the germline V gene. Trimming cost V 3 bases and J 4 bases, with 18 bases left between them. CDR3 size: 16 residues. Here the CDR3 reads CASSYLQGAMGETQYF. The CDR3 DNA follows: TGTGCCAGCAGTTATCTACAGGGCGCGATGGGAGAGACCCAGTACTTC.

The CDR3 nucleotides are TGTGCCAGCAGTTACCTGAGGGCCTTTAACTATGGCTACACCTTC. Protein sequence: CASSYLRAFNYGYTF. V and J are TRBV6-5 and TRBJ1-2; no clear D. Germline CDR1 and CDR2: MNHEY and SVGAGI. The CDR3 sequence is 15 residues long. The ends were cut back, 2 bases at V and 1 base at J, with 11 bases in the middle.

The chain couples TRBV27 to TRBJ1-6; 9 positions match TRBD1. The V and J ends lost 0 bases and 8 bases, in that order; junction bases with no gene match: 5. Germline V gene data show CDR1 as MNHEY and CDR2 as SMNVEV (reference sequence). The CDR3 has 16 amino acids. The CDR3 spells CASSLSPGQGHSPLHF. Here the CDR3 DNA reads TGTGCCAGCAGTTTATCTCCGGGACAGGGTCATTCACCCCTCCACTTT.